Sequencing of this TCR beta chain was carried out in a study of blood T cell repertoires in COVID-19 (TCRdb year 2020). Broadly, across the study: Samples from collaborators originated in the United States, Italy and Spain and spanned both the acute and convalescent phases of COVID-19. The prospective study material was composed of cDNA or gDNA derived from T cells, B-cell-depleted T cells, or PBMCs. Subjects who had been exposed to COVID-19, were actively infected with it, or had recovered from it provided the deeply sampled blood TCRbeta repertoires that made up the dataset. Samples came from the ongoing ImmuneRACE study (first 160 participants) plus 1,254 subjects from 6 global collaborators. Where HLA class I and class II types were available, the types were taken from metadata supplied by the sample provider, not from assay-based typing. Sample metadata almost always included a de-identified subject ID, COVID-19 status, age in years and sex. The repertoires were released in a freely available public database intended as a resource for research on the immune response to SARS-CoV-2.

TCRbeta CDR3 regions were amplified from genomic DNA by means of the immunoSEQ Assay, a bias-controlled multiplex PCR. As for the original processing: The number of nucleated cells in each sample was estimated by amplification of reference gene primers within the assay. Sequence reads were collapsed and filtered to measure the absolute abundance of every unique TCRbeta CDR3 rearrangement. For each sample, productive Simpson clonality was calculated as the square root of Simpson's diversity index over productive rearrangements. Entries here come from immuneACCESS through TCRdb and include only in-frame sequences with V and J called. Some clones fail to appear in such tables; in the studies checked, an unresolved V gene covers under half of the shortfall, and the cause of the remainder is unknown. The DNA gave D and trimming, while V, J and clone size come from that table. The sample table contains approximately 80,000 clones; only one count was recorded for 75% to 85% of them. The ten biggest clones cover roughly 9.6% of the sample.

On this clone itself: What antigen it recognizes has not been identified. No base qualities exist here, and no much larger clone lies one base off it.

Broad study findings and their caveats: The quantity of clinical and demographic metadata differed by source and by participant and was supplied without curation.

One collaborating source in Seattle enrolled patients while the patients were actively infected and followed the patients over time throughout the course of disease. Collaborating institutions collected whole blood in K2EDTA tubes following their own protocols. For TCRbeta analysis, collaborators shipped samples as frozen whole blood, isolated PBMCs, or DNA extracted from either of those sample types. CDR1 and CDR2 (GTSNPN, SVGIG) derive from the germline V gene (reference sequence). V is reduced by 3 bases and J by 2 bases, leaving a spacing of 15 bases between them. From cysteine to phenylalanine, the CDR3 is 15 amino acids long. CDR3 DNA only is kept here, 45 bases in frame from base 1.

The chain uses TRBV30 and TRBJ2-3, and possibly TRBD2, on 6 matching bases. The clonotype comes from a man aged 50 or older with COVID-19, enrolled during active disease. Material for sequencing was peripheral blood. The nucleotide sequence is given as TGTGCCTGGAGGCCGGGACTCGCGATCACAGATACGCAGTATTTT. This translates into CAWRPGLAITDTQYF.